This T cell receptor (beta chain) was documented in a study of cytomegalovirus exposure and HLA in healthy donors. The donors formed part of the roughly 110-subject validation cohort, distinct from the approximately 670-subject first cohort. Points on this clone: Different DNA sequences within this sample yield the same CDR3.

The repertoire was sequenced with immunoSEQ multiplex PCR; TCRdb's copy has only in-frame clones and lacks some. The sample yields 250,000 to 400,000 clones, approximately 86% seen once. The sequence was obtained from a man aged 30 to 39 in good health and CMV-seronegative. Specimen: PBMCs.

The CDR3 region is CASSYSGQGYGYTF. The CDR3 coding sequence is TGTGCCAGCAGTTACTCCGGACAGGGCTATGGCTACACCTTC. This chain joins TRBV6-5 and TRBJ1-2; TRBD1 matches 8 bases. Germline V gives CDR1 MNHEY, CDR2 SVGAGI. Unmatched junction bases numbered 1, after V lost 0 bases and J lost 4 bases. This CDR3 contains 14 residues.